What follows are 26 T cell receptor beta chains derived from one specimen sequenced in a study of CD8+ T cells in alopecia areata. Time point noted: mouse skin 6 weeks after grafting, around onset of hair loss. cDNA serving as the sequencing template came from extracted, reverse transcribed RNA. Produced via immunoSEQ multiplex PCR; TCRdb's table is partial and in-frame only. This sample carries approximately 5,600 clones, none of them present only once. The specimen comprised skin, sampled at week 6. Receptors originate from a C3H/HeJ mouse with alopecia areata. The strain's MHC haplotype is H2-k.

This clone is large within its sample. Gene names are the mouse ones. The missing CDR3 end, 4 residues past where the read stops, is filled in from the germline J gene. The chain recombines TRBV13-3 with TRBJ2-1; 9 bases map to TRBD2. CDR1 and CDR2 (germline): NNHDY, SYVADS. V was pared by 3 bases and J by 1 base, with 2 bases of the junction left unmatched. The CDR3 loop spans 15 amino acids. The part of the CDR3 DNA that was read is TGTGCCAGCAGTGGCGACTGGGGGAACTATGCT. Amino acids: CASSGDWGNYA. The entire CDR3 protein is CASSGDWGNYAEQFF.

On this clone itself: Here the gene names and germline are mouse. The read terminates 4 residues before the CDR3 end, so the remaining end is supplied by the germline J gene. V gene TRBV13-2 combines with J gene TRBJ2-5, with 8 bases matching TRBD2. The CDR3 length is 16 residues. Germline V gene data show CDR1 as NNHNN and CDR2 as SYGAGS (reference sequence). Germline trimming cut 0 bases from V and 0 bases from J; bases unmatched to any gene: 3. The chain's CDR3 is CASGDATGVNQDTQYF. The covered CDR3 bases are TGTGCCAGCGGTGATGCGACTGGGGTTAACCAAGAC.

Of note for this clone: Gene names refer to mouse genes. The sequenced fragment ends 4 residues before the CDR3 boundary, so the rest is inferred from the germline J gene. V is TRBV29 and J is TRBJ2-1; 9 nucleotides agree with TRBD1. The CDR3 has 14 residues. Per germline, CDR1 MSHET and CDR2 SYDVDS. Unmatched junction bases numbered 3, after V lost 4 bases and J lost 5 bases. This CDR3 reads CASSSRDRDAEQFF. CDR3 DNA, as far as it was read: TGTGCTAGCAGTTCTCGGGACAGGGATGCT. Drawing the rest from reference TRBV29 and TRBJ2-1, the complete variable domain is DMKVTQMPRYLIKRMGENVLLECGQDMSHETMYWYRQDPGLGLQLIYISYDVDSNSEGDIPKGYRVSRKKREHFSLILDSAKTNQTSVYFCASSSRDRDAEQFFGPGTRLTVL.

Sample share makes this clone medium-sized. Gene and germline names: mouse. The read gets to within 4 residues of the CDR3 end, and the germline J gene fills in the rest. The chain recombines TRBV13-1 with TRBJ2-3; D unclear. CDR1 and CDR2 from the germline V gene are NSHNY and SYGAGN. Trimming removed 1 base from V and 1 base from J, with 4 bases in between. The CDR3 length is 13 residues. The CDR3 sequence is CASSDQGAETLYF. Incomplete CDR3 DNA: TGTGCCAGCAGTGATCAGGGTGCAGAA.

This clone was picked up a small number of times. Mouse names are used for the genes. With the read ending 4 residues before the CDR3 end, the germline J gene is used to fill in that end. The gene calls are TRBV13-3 and TRBJ2-3, with 10 positions matching TRBD1. The length of the CDR3 is 15 residues. Germline V CDR1 and CDR2: NNHDY, SYVADS. The chain's CDR3 is CASSIGDRGGETLYF. CDR3 bases read: TGTGCCAGCAGTATCGGGGACAGGGGAGGAGAA.

This clone occurred many times. These gene names are mouse names. The read comes to an end 4 residues before the CDR3 does, leaving the germline J gene to fill in the end. The chain couples TRBV29 to TRBJ2-3, with D possibly being TRBD2 (6 bases). Germline V gene lookup returns CDR1 MSHET and CDR2 SYDVDS. V was shortened by 9 bases and J by 0 bases, with 10 bases between the two germline ends. The CDR3 has 13 amino acids. CDR3 bases read: TGTGCTAGTCTGGGGACTAGTGCAGAA. Protein product: CASLGTSAE. The whole CDR3 sequence reads CASLGTSAETLYF.

As regards this clone: Genes and germline come from the mouse. The read comes to an end 4 residues before the CDR3 does, leaving the germline J gene to fill in the end. V and J are TRBV13-2 and TRBJ2-7; 10 nucleotides match TRBD2. The CDR3 has 12 residues. Per germline, CDR1 NNHNN and CDR2 SYGAGS (reference sequence). This CDR3 reads CASGGLGYEQYF. The sequenced part of the CDR3 DNA is TGTGCCAGCGGGGGACTGGGGTAT.

This clone has at least ten counts. Gene names and germline refer to mouse. The sequence runs out 3 residues before the end of the CDR3; the remainder is reconstructed from the germline J gene. The chain links TRBV1 to TRBJ1-6; 8 bases map to TRBD1. TRBJ1-6 qualifies as an ORF whose function is uncertain. With V trimmed by 2 bases and J by 5 bases, 2 bases remained unmatched. Per the germline V gene, CDR1 is NSQYPW and CDR2 is LRSPGD (reference sequence). This CDR3 has 15 amino acids. The sequenced part of the CDR3 DNA is TGCACCTGCAGTGCACAGGGGGCAGATAATTCGCCC. It encodes CTCSAQGADNSP. The CDR3 as a whole reads CTCSAQGADNSPLYF.

On this clone itself: Gene labels here are mouse ones. Sequencing ends 4 residues short of the CDR3 end; the germline J gene provides the rest. This chain links TRBV5 with TRBJ2-7; 7 bases are a match to TRBD2. V lost 1 base and J lost 1; bases outside the gene matches: 1. This CDR3 comprises 14 residues. CDR1 is LGHNA and CDR2 is YNLKQL in the germline V gene (reference sequence). The CDR3 protein is CASSQVGGSYEQYF. The CDR3 bases that were read are TGTGCCAGCAGCCAAGTGGGGGGTTCCTAT.

At least ten counts were recorded for this clone. Gene labels here are mouse ones. This chain's CDR3 is CASSQDLAWDRGYNSPLYF. Incomplete CDR3 DNA: TGTGCCAGCAGCCAAGATCTGGCCTGGGACAGGGGTTATAATTCGCCC. The chain is built from TRBV5 and TRBJ1-6; 10 positions match TRBD1. The read ends 3 residues early relative to the CDR3; the germline J gene fills the gap. TRBJ1-6 is given ORF status, its function remaining uncertain. Germline-derived CDR1 and CDR2 are LGHNA and YNLKQL (reference sequence). Losses at the gene ends were 0 bases for V and 4 bases for J; bases not matched to a gene: 9. The CDR3 consists of 19 residues.

Only a few counts were recorded for this clone. The listed genes are named as in mouse. The read halts 4 residues ahead of the CDR3 end, with the missing end drawn from the germline J gene. The rearrangement uses TRBV1 and TRBJ1-1; 7 nucleotides agree with TRBD1. Per the germline V gene, CDR1 is NSQYPW and CDR2 is LRSPGD (reference sequence). V shed 3 bases, J shed 3 bases, and the junction held 4 bases outside the gene matches. The CDR3 sequence is 14 residues long. The DNA read from the CDR3 is TGCACCTGCAGTGCTTCAGGGGGAGACACA. Protein: CTCSASGGDT. The entire CDR3 protein reads CTCSASGGDTEVFF. Complete variable domain (other parts from reference TRBV1 and TRBJ1-1): VTLLEQNPRWRLVPRGQAVNLRCILKNSQYPWMSWYQQDLQKQLQWLFTLRSPGDKEVKSLPGADYLATRVTDTELRLQVANMSQGRTLYCTCSASGGDTEVFFGKGTRLTVV.

This clone was counted at least ten times. Here the gene names and germline are mouse. The CDR3 extends 3 residues past the end of the read, so its final part is completed from the germline J gene. The chain links TRBV19 to TRBJ1-6, with 7 nucleotides matching TRBD1. Being an ORF, TRBJ1-6 has a function that is uncertain. J lost 6 bases, V lost 5 bases, and 5 bases had no gene match. Germline loops: CDR1 FNHDT, CDR2 SITEND (reference sequence). This CDR3 has 14 amino acids. CDR3 protein: CASSRDRINSPLYF. The covered CDR3 bases are TGTGCCAGCAGCAGGGACAGAATTAATTCGCCC.

In its sample, this clone was seen many times. Genes and germline are mouse. The read is 4 residues too short to cover the CDR3 end, so that end is filled in from the germline J gene. J is TRBJ2-4 and V is TRBV3; the match to TRBD2 covers 14 bases. This CDR3 spans 14 amino acids. Germline V gene lookup returns CDR1 SNHLY and CDR2 FYNGKV (reference sequence). CDR3 sequence reads: CASSWDWGGNTLYF. Incomplete CDR3 DNA: TGTGCCAGCAGCTGGGACTGGGGGGGCAAC.

This clone showed up just a few times. Gene names are the mouse ones. Read coverage stops 4 residues before the CDR3 terminus; the germline J gene supplies the remainder. This chain joins TRBV13-2 and TRBJ2-1; 8 bases are shared with TRBD1. V gave up 7 bases and J gave up 4 bases; unmatched junction bases: 7. CDR1 NNHNN and CDR2 SYGAGS come from the germline V gene (reference sequence). The CDR3 sequence is 14 residues long. The CDR3 loop reads CASSINRGYAEQFF. CDR3 DNA, as far as it was read: TGTGCCAGCAGTATCAACAGGGGGTATGCT.

A note on this clone: Gene names refer to mouse genes. The CDR3 goes on 4 residues after the read ends, and that part is filled in from the germline J gene. V gene TRBV13-2 combines with J gene TRBJ2-7; perhaps TRBD2 as D (6 bases). V gave up 10 bases and J gave up 0 bases, with 11 bases separating them. Germline V CDR1 and CDR2: NNHNN, SYGAGS (reference sequence). This CDR3 is built from 12 residues. CDR3 bases read: TGTGCCTCCGTGGGGGACTCCTAT. Its protein product is CASVGDSY. The entire CDR3 protein is CASVGDSYEQYF.

This clone appeared a few times. Gene names and germline refer to mouse. The read ends 4 residues before the CDR3 terminus; that terminus is restored from the germline J gene. The V gene is TRBV5, the J gene TRBJ1-2; D gene ambiguous. V lost 4 bases and J lost 0, with 6 bases in between. Germline V CDR1 and CDR2: LGHNA, YNLKQL (reference sequence). The CDR3 is 13 residues long. The CDR3 sequence is CASSPQTNSDYTF. The covered CDR3 bases are TGTGCCAGCAGCCCCCAGACAAACTCC.

Points on this clone: Gene and germline names: mouse. From the germline J gene comes the end of the CDR3, since the read stops 4 residues before it. The rearrangement joins TRBV13-2 to TRBJ2-3; 10 bases line up with TRBD2. The CDR3 loop spans 16 amino acids. From germline, CDR1 is NNHNN and CDR2 SYGAGS (reference sequence). With 2 bases clipped from V and 1 base from J, the junction kept 4 bases outside the gene matches. CDR3 in amino acids: CASGENWGGGAETLYF. The CDR3 DNA, read in part, is TGTGCCAGCGGTGAGAACTGGGGGGGTGGTGCAGAA.

At least ten counts were recorded for this clone. Gene names and germline match the mouse. With the read ending 3 residues before the CDR3 end, the germline J gene is used to fill in that end. This chain joins TRBV1 and TRBJ1-6; D unresolved. TRBJ1-6 is filed as an ORF, its function uncertain. Deletions cut 1 base from V and 4 bases from J, with 2 bases between. Germline-derived CDR1 and CDR2 are NSQYPW and LRSPGD (reference sequence). CDR3 length equals 13 residues. The sequenced part of the CDR3 DNA is TGCACCTGCAGTGCAGGGTATAATTCGCCC. This codes for CTCSAGYNSP. The entire CDR3 sequence reads CTCSAGYNSPLYF.

Ten or more counts support this clone. Mouse gene names and germline throughout. Read coverage stops 4 residues before the CDR3 terminus; the germline J gene supplies the remainder. The chain couples TRBV31 to TRBJ2-1, with TRBD2 matching over 10 bases. This CDR3 region has 15 residues. The J segment lost 2 bases and the V segment lost 1 base, leaving 2 bases of the junction unmatched. Germline V gene lookup returns CDR1 GKSSPN and CDR2 SITVG. The sequenced CDR3 bases are TGTGCCTGGAGTCCTGACTGGGGGGACTATGCT. It translates to CAWSPDWGDYA. The whole CDR3 region reads CAWSPDWGDYAEQFF.

Many counts were recorded for this clone. Mouse gene names apply. The sequence runs out 4 residues before the end of the CDR3; the remainder is reconstructed from the germline J gene. The chain couples TRBV19 to TRBJ1-1; D is uncertain. Per the germline V gene, CDR1 is FNHDT and CDR2 is SITEND (reference sequence). The CDR3 has 11 residues. CDR3 amino acids: CASSIMGEVFF. Incomplete CDR3 DNA: TGTGCCAGCAGTATAATGGGA.

This clone was counted a few times. The gene symbols are mouse symbols. The read terminates 4 residues before the CDR3 end, so the remaining end is supplied by the germline J gene. The chain couples TRBV13-3 to TRBJ2-2; 10 bases align to TRBD1. Germline trimming cut 4 bases from V and 0 bases from J; bases unmatched to any gene: 3. CDR3 length equals 16 residues. Germline CDR1 reads NNHDY; CDR2 reads SYVADS. The DNA read from the CDR3 is TGTGCCAGCAGTTCCGGGACAGGGGCAAACACCGGG. Protein product: CASSSGTGANTG. The CDR3 in its entirety is CASSSGTGANTGQLYF.

This clone was found a few times. The gene symbols are mouse symbols. With the read ending 4 residues before the CDR3 end, the germline J gene is used to fill in that end. The rearrangement joins TRBV4 to TRBJ2-5; 14 bases are a match to TRBD2. This CDR3 region has 16 residues. Germline V gives CDR1 LGHDT, CDR2 YNNKQL (reference sequence). The DNA read from the CDR3 is TGTGCCAGCAGCCACCGGGACTGGGGGGGCGAGGAC. Translating gives CASSHRDWGGED. The full-length CDR3 reads as CASSHRDWGGEDTQYF.

This clone is medium-sized by share. Gene names are mouse gene names. The CDR3 end lies 4 residues beyond the end of the read and is filled in from the germline J gene. The V and J genes are TRBV1 and TRBJ2-7, with 9 bases lining up with TRBD1. The V segment lost 6 bases and the J segment 0 bases; nucleotides outside the gene matches: 3. Per germline, CDR1 NSQYPW and CDR2 LRSPGD (reference sequence). The CDR3 contains 14 residues. The CDR3 sequence: CTCRPGQGSYEQYF. The sequenced part of the CDR3 DNA is TGCACCTGCAGACCGGGACAGGGCTCCTAT.

Points on this clone: Gene names are mouse gene names. CDR3 bases read: TGTGCCAGCAGTTTCTTTGCAAACTCC. It is translated as CASSFFANS. The whole CDR3 protein reads CASSFFANSDYTF. This chain uses TRBV14 with TRBJ1-2; no reliable D call. The CDR3 end is not reached by the read, which stops 4 residues before it; the germline J gene fills it in. Trimming left V 0 bases short and J 0 bases short, with 3 bases between. Germline CDR1 reads SGHDT; CDR2 reads FRDEAV. CDR3 size: 13 residues.

Of note for this clone: Germline and genes here are mouse. The read falls 4 residues short of the CDR3 end, and the missing part is taken from the germline J gene. This chain joins TRBV13-2 and TRBJ2-3; 10 bases match TRBD2. Germline loops: CDR1 NNHNN, CDR2 SYGAGS (reference sequence). The CDR3 runs 16 residues. Trimming at V came to 3 bases and at J to 0 bases, leaving 4 bases not matched to a gene. CDR3 DNA, as far as it was read: TGTGCCAGCGGTGGACGGGACTGGGGCAGTGCAGAA. Protein: CASGGRDWGSAE. The entire CDR3 reads CASGGRDWGSAETLYF.

The sample holds many counts of this clone. Mouse germline and gene names are used. The read gets to within 4 residues of the CDR3 end, and the germline J gene fills in the rest. The gene calls are TRBV17 and TRBJ2-7, with D possibly TRBD2 on 6 matching bases. The CDR3 runs to 16 residues. Trimming stripped 0 bases from V and 0 bases from J, with 12 bases between. In germline, CDR1 is MNHDT, CDR2 YYDKIL. The CDR3 protein is CASSRDWLGSSYEQYF. Partial CDR3 DNA: TGTGCTAGCAGTAGAGATTGGCTGGGGAGCTCCTAT.